This is a list of T cell receptor beta chains from one sample in a study of T cells in localized non-small cell lung cancer. Clones were read by immunoSEQ multiplex PCR, and TCRdb kept only the in-frame ones, dropping some. This table has over 20,000 clones, 90% to 95% appearing once. Sequenced material: peripheral blood, taken before any cancer treatment. Source of these receptors: a woman aged 40-75 years with stage I lung adenocarcinoma. The CDR3 runs from the conserved cysteine through the conserved F or W. The D gene is left open where the match is weak. Size is omitted from some rows. Given values are once, few, many or a class for expanded clones.

v_call: TRBV21-1
clone_size: -
j_call: TRBJ2-7
d_call: -
cdr3_nt: TGTGCCAGCAGCCCTCTTGAGGGCTACGAGCAGTACTTC
cdr3_aa: CASSPLEGYEQYF

v_call: TRBV11-2
clone_size: once
j_call: TRBJ2-2
d_call: -
cdr3_nt: TGTGCCAGCAGCCCCCGACAGGAACTAGGGGAGCTGTTTTTT
cdr3_aa: CASSPRQELGELFF

v_call: TRBV19
clone_size: -
j_call: TRBJ2-5
d_call: -
cdr3_nt: TGTGCCAGCGGTGCTGGAGAGACCCAGTACTTC
cdr3_aa: CASGAGETQYF

v_call: TRBV27
clone_size: -
j_call: TRBJ1-4
d_call: -
cdr3_nt: TGTGCCAGCAAGGTGGATCGAGGGGCGAATGAAAAACTGTTTTTT
cdr3_aa: CASKVDRGANEKLFF

v_call: TRBV19
clone_size: -
j_call: TRBJ1-3
d_call: -
cdr3_nt: TGTGCCAGTACTCCCCTGGCAGGAAACACCATATATTTT
cdr3_aa: CASTPLAGNTIYF

v_call: TRBV5-1
clone_size: -
j_call: TRBJ2-2
d_call: -
cdr3_nt: TGCGCCAGCAGCTTGGGGGGAGTAGCCGGGGAGCTGTTTTTT
cdr3_aa: CASSLGGVAGELFF

v_call: TRBV5-1
clone_size: -
j_call: TRBJ2-5
d_call: TRBD2
cdr3_nt: TGCGCCAGCAGCATTCGCCTAGCGGGAGGGTGGGAGACCCAGTACTTC
cdr3_aa: CASSIRLAGGWETQYF

v_call: TRBV27
clone_size: -
j_call: TRBJ2-7
d_call: TRBD2
cdr3_nt: TGTGCCAGCAGCTCGACTAGCGGTAATACCTACGAGCAGTACTTC
cdr3_aa: CASSSTSGNTYEQYF

v_call: TRBV18
clone_size: once
j_call: TRBJ1-5
d_call: -
cdr3_nt: TGTGCCAGCTCTAGAACGGCCGACATGGGGGGCAATCAGCCCCAGCATTTT
cdr3_aa: CASSRTADMGGNQPQHF

v_call: TRBV28
clone_size: -
j_call: TRBJ1-4
d_call: -
cdr3_nt: TGTGCCAGCAGCGCCTGGGGGCTAAATGAAAAACTGTTTTTT
cdr3_aa: CASSAWGLNEKLFF

v_call: TRBV18
clone_size: -
j_call: TRBJ2-1
d_call: TRBD2
cdr3_nt: TGTGCCAGCTCCCGCGGGGGTAGCGAGAGCAATGAGCAGTTCTTC
cdr3_aa: CASSRGGSESNEQFF

v_call: TRBV30
clone_size: -
j_call: TRBJ2-5
d_call: -
cdr3_nt: TGTGCCTGGAGAGACACTCAGGGACTTCTCCAAGAGACCCAGTACTTC
cdr3_aa: CAWRDTQGLLQETQYF

v_call: TRBV29-1
clone_size: -
j_call: TRBJ2-7
d_call: TRBD2
cdr3_nt: TGCAGCGTCGTAACTAGCGGATACGAGCAGTACTTC
cdr3_aa: CSVVTSGYEQYF

v_call: TRBV30
clone_size: -
j_call: TRBJ2-3
d_call: TRBD2
cdr3_nt: TGTGCCTGGATCCCACTAGCGGGAGGGACTTCGAGCACAGATACGCAGTATTTT
cdr3_aa: CAWIPLAGGTSSTDTQYF

v_call: TRBV2
clone_size: -
j_call: TRBJ2-7
d_call: -
cdr3_nt: TGTGCCAGCACCCGGGATTCGAGCTCCTACGAGCAGTACTTC
cdr3_aa: CASTRDSSSYEQYF

v_call: TRBV11-2
clone_size: -
j_call: TRBJ2-7
d_call: TRBD1
cdr3_nt: TGTGCCAGCAGCTTAGATTACAGGGGGCCCTACGAGCAGTACTTC
cdr3_aa: CASSLDYRGPYEQYF

v_call: TRBV13
clone_size: few
j_call: TRBJ2-4
d_call: -
cdr3_nt: TGTGCCAGCAGCTTAGGGCGGGACCCGCAAAACATTCAGTACTTC
cdr3_aa: CASSLGRDPQNIQYF

v_call: TRBV28
clone_size: -
j_call: TRBJ2-7
d_call: -
cdr3_nt: TGTGCCAGCAGTTTTGGGACAAACGGCCACGAGCAGTACTTC
cdr3_aa: CASSFGTNGHEQYF

v_call: TRBV15
clone_size: -
j_call: TRBJ2-7
d_call: TRBD1
cdr3_nt: TGTGCCACCAGCAGGGGGTTGACAGGGGGCCCCACCTACGAGCAGTACTTC
cdr3_aa: CATSRGLTGGPTYEQYF

v_call: TRBV19
clone_size: -
j_call: TRBJ1-2
d_call: -
cdr3_nt: TGTGCCAGTAGTATTGTAGAGGGAGCTAACTATGGCTACACCTTC
cdr3_aa: CASSIVEGANYGYTF

v_call: TRBV7-2
clone_size: -
j_call: TRBJ2-7
d_call: -
cdr3_nt: TGTGCCAGCAGCTCCTCCCGGGGGAGAGAGCAGTACTTC
cdr3_aa: CASSSSRGREQYF

v_call: TRBV4-2
clone_size: few
j_call: TRBJ1-1
d_call: -
cdr3_nt: TGTGCCAGCAGCCAAGATGTGAAAGGGAGAGCTGAAGCTTTCTTT
cdr3_aa: CASSQDVKGRAEAFF

v_call: TRBV4-1
clone_size: -
j_call: TRBJ2-5
d_call: TRBD1
cdr3_nt: TGCGCCAGCAGCCGTGGTGGGACAGCAGTAAAAGAGACCCAGTACTTC
cdr3_aa: CASSRGGTAVKETQYF

v_call: TRBV9
clone_size: -
j_call: TRBJ2-3
d_call: TRBD2
cdr3_nt: TGTGCCAGCAGCGTCCGGAGACTAGCGGGAGATGGGACAGATACGCAGTATTTT
cdr3_aa: CASSVRRLAGDGTDTQYF

v_call: TRBV29-1
clone_size: -
j_call: TRBJ2-5
d_call: -
cdr3_nt: TGCAGCGCTACAACAGGGTTCGGGGAGACCCAGTACTTC
cdr3_aa: CSATTGFGETQYF

v_call: TRBV21-1
clone_size: -
j_call: TRBJ2-7
d_call: -
cdr3_nt: TGTGCCAGCAGCAAAGACGGCGCCGCTCATACGGTAGAAAACTCCTACGAGCAGTACTTC
cdr3_aa: CASSKDGAAHTVENSYEQYF

v_call: TRBV28
clone_size: -
j_call: TRBJ2-4
d_call: -
cdr3_nt: TGTGCCAAAAGGGACATTGTAGCCAAAAACATTCAGTACTTC
cdr3_aa: CAKRDIVAKNIQYF

v_call: TRBV4-2
clone_size: -
j_call: TRBJ2-1
d_call: TRBD2
cdr3_nt: TGTGCCAGCAGCCAAGGGACTAGCGACCCCTACAATGAGCAGTTCTTC
cdr3_aa: CASSQGTSDPYNEQFF

v_call: TRBV28
clone_size: -
j_call: TRBJ2-4
d_call: TRBD1
cdr3_nt: TGTGCCAGCAGCTGGGGACAGGGGGCGAACATTCAGTACTTC
cdr3_aa: CASSWGQGANIQYF

v_call: TRBV4-1
clone_size: -
j_call: TRBJ1-4
d_call: -
cdr3_nt: TGCGCCAGCAGCCAAGAGGGGGGACAAGGCCCAAATGAAAAACTGTTTTTT
cdr3_aa: CASSQEGGQGPNEKLFF

v_call: TRBV14
clone_size: -
j_call: TRBJ1-1
d_call: -
cdr3_nt: TGTGCCAGCAGCCAAGAGGGAGGCAGGTCCAACACTGAAGCTTTCTTT
cdr3_aa: CASSQEGGRSNTEAFF

v_call: TRBV5-1
clone_size: -
j_call: TRBJ2-7
d_call: -
cdr3_nt: TGCGCCAGCAGCTTCGGACCGGGGTACGAGCAGTACTTC
cdr3_aa: CASSFGPGYEQYF

v_call: TRBV10-3
clone_size: -
j_call: TRBJ1-5
d_call: TRBD1
cdr3_nt: TGTGCCATCAGTGAGTCGGAGGGGGCTCAGCCCCAGCATTTT
cdr3_aa: CAISESEGAQPQHF

v_call: TRBV28
clone_size: -
j_call: TRBJ2-7
d_call: -
cdr3_nt: TGTGCCAGCAGTCTCCGCCCTCCCGAGCAGTACTTC
cdr3_aa: CASSLRPPEQYF

v_call: TRBV7-6
clone_size: -
j_call: TRBJ2-7
d_call: -
cdr3_nt: TGTGCCAGCAGCCTGGAGGGACAGTTAAACTACGAGCAGTACTTC
cdr3_aa: CASSLEGQLNYEQYF

v_call: TRBV28
clone_size: -
j_call: TRBJ2-7
d_call: -
cdr3_nt: TGTGCCAGCGGCCGTCGGGCAGGGGGGGGTATAGGGCAGTACTTC
cdr3_aa: CASGRRAGGGIGQYF

v_call: TRBV5-1
clone_size: -
j_call: TRBJ2-5
d_call: -
cdr3_nt: TGCGCCAGCAGCCCTGGGGGTTATGGGGCCGGGGAGACCCAGTACTTC
cdr3_aa: CASSPGGYGAGETQYF

v_call: TRBV19
clone_size: -
j_call: TRBJ2-7
d_call: -
cdr3_nt: TGTGCCAGTAGTATGTTGGGAGGACCCTACGAGCAGTACTTC
cdr3_aa: CASSMLGGPYEQYF

v_call: TRBV15
clone_size: -
j_call: TRBJ2-7
d_call: -
cdr3_nt: TGTGCCACCAGCAGAGGGACCAATTACGAGCAGTACTTC
cdr3_aa: CATSRGTNYEQYF

v_call: TRBV28
clone_size: -
j_call: TRBJ2-3
d_call: TRBD1
cdr3_nt: TGTGCCAGCAGGACAGGGGGATTCTCAGATACGCAGTATTTT
cdr3_aa: CASRTGGFSDTQYF

v_call: TRBV25-1
clone_size: -
j_call: TRBJ2-7
d_call: -
cdr3_nt: TGTGCCAGCAGTGGGAGGGACAGACCCCTCGACTACGAGCAGTACTTC
cdr3_aa: CASSGRDRPLDYEQYF

v_call: TRBV28
clone_size: -
j_call: TRBJ2-7
d_call: -
cdr3_nt: TGTGCCAGCAGTACCGTCAACTCCTACGAGCAGTACTTC
cdr3_aa: CASSTVNSYEQYF

v_call: TRBV6-4
clone_size: -
j_call: TRBJ2-2
d_call: -
cdr3_nt: TGTGCCAGCCGCCGTTCCCACCTAGACAGCGGGGAGCTGTTTTTT
cdr3_aa: CASRRSHLDSGELFF

v_call: TRBV29-1
clone_size: -
j_call: TRBJ1-1
d_call: -
cdr3_nt: TGCAGCGTTCGTCCAGGGTGGGACACTGAAGCTTTCTTT
cdr3_aa: CSVRPGWDTEAFF

v_call: TRBV6-5
clone_size: -
j_call: TRBJ2-7
d_call: -
cdr3_nt: TGTGCCAGCAGTTACTCCGGTCGGTCCTACGAGCAGTACTTC
cdr3_aa: CASSYSGRSYEQYF

v_call: TRBV4-1
clone_size: -
j_call: TRBJ1-5
d_call: -
cdr3_nt: TGCGCCAGCAGCCAAGGGCCTAATCAGCCCCAGCATTTT
cdr3_aa: CASSQGPNQPQHF